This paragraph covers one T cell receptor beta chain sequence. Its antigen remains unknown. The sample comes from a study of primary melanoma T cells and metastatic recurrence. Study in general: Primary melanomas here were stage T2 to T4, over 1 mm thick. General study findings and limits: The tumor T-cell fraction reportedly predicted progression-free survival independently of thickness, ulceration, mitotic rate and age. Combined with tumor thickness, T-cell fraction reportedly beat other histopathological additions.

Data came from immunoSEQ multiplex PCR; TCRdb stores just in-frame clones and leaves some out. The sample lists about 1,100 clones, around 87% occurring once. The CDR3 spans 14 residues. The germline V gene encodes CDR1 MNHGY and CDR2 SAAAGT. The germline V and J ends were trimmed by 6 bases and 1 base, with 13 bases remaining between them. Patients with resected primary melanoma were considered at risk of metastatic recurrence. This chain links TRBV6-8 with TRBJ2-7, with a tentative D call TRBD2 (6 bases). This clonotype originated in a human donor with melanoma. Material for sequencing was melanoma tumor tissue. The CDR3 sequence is CASRLLRDSYEQYF. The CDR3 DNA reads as TGTGCCAGCAGGCTGTTGCGGGATTCCTACGAGCAGTACTTC.